This entry lists 32 T cell receptor beta chains sequenced from one sample in a study of breast tumors, draining lymph nodes, adjacent tissues listed by TCRdb under 2016. The library was made by multiplex PCR. Sequencing instrument: Illumina HiSeq 2000. Using fastp at Q25 and MiXCR, TCRdb reprocessed the public reads and kept productive beta chains. Rows are unified per CDR3 protein, each entry keeping the most common DNA and genes. Here the sample has approximately 13,000 distinct CDR3 sequences; about 50% occur a single time. The top ten clonotypes cover roughly 40% of the sample. The sequenced sample consisted of tumor-adjacent breast tissue. The receptors were gathered from a female donor with breast cancer. Some clones in this sample may be carry-over from other donors' samples.

The chain carries TRBV20-1 and TRBJ1-2; a possible D gene is TRBD1 (5 bases). The V end was cut by 4 bases, the J end by 4 bases, with 13 bases between. This CDR3 spans 13 amino acids. Looked up from germline, CDR1 is DFQATT and CDR2 is SNEGSKA (reference sequence). CDR3 protein: CSATERGGYGYTF. CDR3 nucleotides: TGCAGTGCTACCGAGCGGGGCGGCTATGGCTACACCTTC.

This clonotype was counted ten times or more. The chain joins TRBV24-1 to TRBJ2-5; D might be TRBD1 (7 bases). Germline loops: CDR1 KGHDR, CDR2 SFDVKD. There are 14 residues in the CDR3. V lost 4 bases and J 4 bases, leaving 12 bases between the germline ends. In nucleotides, the CDR3 is TGTGCCACCAGTGAGGGGGGACAGAGAGAGACCCAGTACTTC. It encodes CATSEGGQRETQYF.

This clonotype has only one observation. The chain joins TRBV6-5 to TRBJ2-1; 7 positions match TRBD2. Per the germline V gene, CDR1 is MNHEY and CDR2 is SVGAGI. The CDR3 is made up of 16 amino acids. The V and J ends lost 0 bases and 7 bases, in that order; junction bases with no gene match: 9. The CDR3 coding sequence is TGTGCCAGCAGTTACTCCTTGGCTAGCGGTGGAAATGAGCAGTTCTTC. This sequence encodes CASSYSLASGGNEQFF.

J is TRBJ2-3 and V is TRBV30, with 9 bases that match TRBD2. This CDR3 comprises 15 residues. V gave up 3 bases and J gave up 7 bases; unmatched junction bases: 11. Germline V gene data show CDR1 as GTSNPN and CDR2 as SVGIG (reference sequence). The CDR3 region is CAWSPSGVVGYTQYF. The CDR3, as DNA: TGTGCCTGGAGCCCTAGCGGGGTGGTAGGATATACGCAGTATTTT.

A remark on this clonotype: In this CDR3 the conserved last residue, phenylalanine or tryptophan, is missing, so a read error is likely. The DNA is left out, because the CDR3 cannot be placed on it with certainty; the CDR3 is given as TCRdb lists it. The CDR3 reads CSARPSGGV. The chain links TRBV20-1 to TRBJ2-2; the table assigns TRBD1, which was not confirmed against the DNA. Ends included, the CDR3 has 9 residues. CDR1 and CDR2 (germline): DFQATT, SNEGSKA (reference sequence).

V gene TRBV20-1 combines with J gene TRBJ2-3; D possibly corresponds to TRBD2 (6 bases). The length of the CDR3 is 13 residues. Looked up from germline, CDR1 is DFQATT and CDR2 is SNEGSKA (reference sequence). Trimming removed 3 bases at V and 2 bases at J, with 9 bases between. CDR3 coding DNA: TGCAGTGCTAGCCGGGACTTCACAGATACGCAGTATTTT. Residues: CSASRDFTDTQYF.

The V call is TRBV4-2, the J call TRBJ1-2; possible D gene TRBD1, 5 bases. The V end lost 0 bases, the J end lost 3 bases, and 11 bases lay between the germline ends. CDR1 is LGHNA and CDR2 is YNFKEQ in the germline V gene. The CDR3 loop spans 15 amino acids. In nucleotides, the CDR3 is TGTGCCAGCAGCCAAGATCGTAGAGGGGACTATGGCTACACCTTC. Protein sequence: CASSQDRRGDYGYTF.

The chain links TRBV4-3 to TRBJ1-2; D not resolved. CDR3 length: 15 residues. Per germline, CDR1 LGHNA and CDR2 YSLEER. Trimming stripped 0 bases from V and 3 bases from J, with 11 bases between. For the CDR3, the DNA is TGCGCCAGCAGCCAAGATAGGGTTCAGGACTATGGCTACACCTTC. Protein product: CASSQDRVQDYGYTF.

This rearrangement joins TRBV5-1 to TRBJ2-1; 10 positions agree with TRBD2. CDR1 and CDR2 (germline): SGHRS, YFSETQ. V shed 1 base and J 9 bases; nucleotides not matched to a gene: 10. This CDR3 spans 16 amino acids. This chain's CDR3 is CASSLRSGRVASEQFF. The CDR3 DNA is TGCGCCAGCAGCTTGCGGAGCGGGAGGGTCGCGAGTGAGCAGTTCTTC. Variable domain in full (rest from reference TRBV5-1 and TRBJ2-1): KAGVTQTPRYLIKTRGQQVTLSCSPISGHRSVSWYQQTPGQGLQFLFEYFSETQRNKGNFPGRFSGRQFSNSRSEMNVSTLELGDSALYLCASSLRSGRVASEQFFGPGTRLTVL.

The chain joins TRBV7-9 to TRBJ2-7; 7 nucleotides line up with TRBD1. The CDR3 has 14 amino acids. J lost 5 bases, V lost 1 base, and 5 bases had no gene match. Looked up from germline, CDR1 is SEHNR and CDR2 is FQNEAQ (reference sequence). This chain's CDR3 is CASSLGQGFDEQYF. CDR3 nucleotide sequence: TGTGCCAGCAGCTTAGGACAGGGATTCGACGAGCAGTACTTC.

This clonotype was found many times. The rearrangement uses TRBV20-1 and TRBJ2-1; D gene unclear. The CDR3 covers 12 residues. The V gene lost 6 bases and the J gene lost 4 bases, with 10 bases spanning the gap. The germline V gene encodes CDR1 DFQATT and CDR2 SNEGSKA (reference sequence). The CDR3 coding sequence is TGCAGTGCATGGGGTTGGTACAATGAGCAGTTCTTC. This sequence encodes CSAWGWYNEQFF.

This clonotype was counted many times. This may be a read error, as it is one base from a much larger clone. V usage is TRBV12-3 or TRBV12-4 and J usage is TRBJ2-1; D is ambiguous. The CDR3 is 13 amino acids. V was shortened by 6 bases and J by 3 bases, with 9 bases between the two germline ends. CDR3 residues: CASRFGLYNEQFF. The CDR3 DNA follows: TGTGCCAGCAGGTTCGGGCTCTACAATGAGCAGTTCTTC.

This clonotype was picked up many times. J is TRBJ2-1 and V is TRBV15, with 11 nucleotides matching TRBD2. J lost 7 bases, V lost 0 bases, and 5 bases had no gene match. Germline-derived CDR1 and CDR2 are LNHNV and YYDKDF (reference sequence). The CDR3 has 16 amino acids. CDR3 coding DNA: TGTGCCACCAGCAGAGATGGAGTAGCGGGGGGGAATGAGCAGTTCTTC. Amino acid sequence: CATSRDGVAGGNEQFF.

The rearrangement uses TRBV20-1 and TRBJ2-2, with 11 bases lining up with TRBD1. The CDR3 covers 15 residues. Germline V gene data show CDR1 as DFQATT and CDR2 as SNEGSKA (reference sequence). CDR3 DNA: TGCAGAGCCGGACAGGGGGCTTACAACACCGGGGAGCTGTTTTTT. Its translation: CRAGQGAYNTGELFF.

Here the CDR3 reads CASISLKGANTGELFF. CDR3 nucleotides: TGTGCCAGCATCTCCCTGAAGGGGGCTAACACCGGGGAGCTGTTTTTT. This chain links TRBV5-5 with TRBJ2-2; 7 positions agree with TRBD1. Germline CDR1 reads SGHKS; CDR2 reads YYEKEE (reference sequence). With V trimmed by 6 bases and J by 2 bases, 10 bases remained unmatched. The CDR3 length is 16 residues.

Sample share makes this clonotype medium-sized. V usage is TRBV20-1 and J usage is TRBJ2-7; TRBD1 or TRBD2 may be the D gene (8 bases each). Between the trimmed V and J ends, which lost 5 bases and 0 bases, there was a span of 20 bases. Per germline, CDR1 DFQATT and CDR2 SNEGSKA (reference sequence). The CDR3 runs to 16 residues. The CDR3 nucleotides are TGCAGTGCTCAACCCTTAGCGGGACAGGCCTCCTACGAGCAGTACTTC. Residues: CSAQPLAGQASYEQYF.

This clonotype was counted ten times or more. The chain combines TRBV6-2 or TRBV6-3 with TRBJ1-2, with a weak D call TRBD1 (5 bases). The CDR3 totals 14 residues. Trimming shortened V by 6 bases and J by 5 bases, and 16 bases separated the two germline ends. CDR1 is MNHEY and CDR2 is SVGEGT in the germline V gene. The CDR3 nucleotides read TGTGCCAGCAGATATTCCGGGACGGATTATGGCTACACCTTC. Protein sequence: CASRYSGTDYGYTF.

This clonotype is labeled as medium-sized. The V and J genes are TRBV7-3 and TRBJ2-1, with 10 bases matching TRBD1. The CDR3 spans 16 residues. The junction had 4 bases not matched to a gene; V was cut back by 4 bases and J by 1 base. Germline lookup yields CDR1 SGHTA and CDR2 FQGTGA. The chain's CDR3 is CASSSRDRGSYNEQFF. The DNA of the CDR3 is TGTGCCAGCAGCTCTAGGGACAGGGGTTCCTACAATGAGCAGTTCTTC. Combining the CDR3 with reference TRBV7-3 and TRBJ2-1 gives the whole variable domain GAGVSQTPSNKVTEKGKYVELRCDPISGHTALYWYRQSLGQGPEFLIYFQGTGAADDSGLPNDRFFAVRPEGSVSTLKIQRTERGDSAVYLCASSSRDRGSYNEQFFGPGTRLTVL.

The chain combines TRBV18 with TRBJ2-3; maybe TRBD1 (6 bases). V shed 5 bases and J shed 0 bases, with 15 bases lying between them. Germline CDR1 and CDR2: KGHSH and LQKENI. The CDR3 loop spans 16 amino acids. CDR3 residues: CASSVGQTSSTDTQYF. The CDR3 bases are TGTGCCAGCTCAGTCGGACAGACTTCTAGCACAGATACGCAGTATTTT.

This clonotype has ten or more counts. The DNA of the CDR3 is TGTGCCAGCAGTGACAGAGGGGCCTATCAGCCCCAGCATTTT. Residues: CASSDRGAYQPQHF. V and J are TRBV6-5 and TRBJ1-5; a possible D gene is TRBD1 (5 bases). V was shortened by 5 bases and J by 5 bases, with 13 bases between the two germline ends. The germline V gene encodes CDR1 MNHEY and CDR2 SVGAGI. This CDR3 has 14 residues.

The chain links TRBV5-1 to TRBJ2-2; D remains ambiguous. The CDR3 is made up of 14 amino acids. Trimming removed 0 bases at V and 5 bases at J, with 8 bases between. Germline CDR1 reads SGHRS; CDR2 reads YFSETQ. CDR3 coding DNA: TGCGCCAGCAGCTTGGTGGCCTCGACCGGGGAGCTGTTTTTT. It specifies CASSLVASTGELFF.

The rearrangement uses TRBV7-3 and TRBJ2-7; 10 bases match TRBD2. The CDR3 spans 16 residues. Germline CDR1 reads SGHTA; CDR2 reads FQGTGA. V gave up 4 bases and J gave up 4 bases; unmatched junction bases: 10. The CDR3: CASSSRSSGSSYEQYF. The CDR3 coding sequence is TGTGCCAGCAGCTCCCGATCTAGCGGGAGTTCTTACGAGCAGTACTTC.

This clonotype has just a few counts. The CDR3: CASSQTRTGTGNTIYF. The CDR3 nucleotides read TGTGCCAGCAGCCAGACTAGGACTGGGACTGGAAACACCATATATTTT. The chain couples TRBV4-2 to TRBJ1-3; D is unresolved. Germline V CDR1 and CDR2: LGHNA, YNFKEQ. This CDR3 comprises 16 residues. V lost 3 bases and J 2 bases, leaving 14 bases between the germline ends.

The rearrangement joins TRBV20-1 to TRBJ2-7, with a weak D call TRBD1 (6 bases). Trimming pared 0 bases from V and 5 bases from J, leaving 17 bases between. Germline assignment: CDR1 DFQATT and CDR2 SNEGSKA (reference sequence). CDR3 length: 15 amino acids. The CDR3 DNA is TGCAGTGCTAGAGATCGTCAGGGGTTGGTTGACGAGCAGTACTTC. This encodes CSARDRQGLVDEQYF.

CDR3: CASSFRTATSGNTIYF. For the CDR3, the DNA is TGTGCCAGCAGCTTCCGGACTGCCACCTCTGGAAACACCATATATTTT. This rearrangement joins TRBV7-2 to TRBJ1-3; the D is unclear. Trimming took off 3 bases at V and 0 bases at J, with 12 bases between the two ends. CDR1 and CDR2 (germline): SGHTA, FQGNSA. This CDR3 has 16 amino acids.

The chain employs TRBV9 and TRBJ1-2; a weak D match, TRBD1 (5 bases). This CDR3 comprises 15 residues. Deletions cut 7 bases from V and 0 bases from J, with 16 bases between. The germline CDR1 and CDR2 sequences are SGDLS and YYNGEE. CDR3 sequence: CASSPGRGPNYGYTF. CDR3 DNA sequence: TGTGCCAGCTCACCGGGCCGGGGCCCTAACTATGGCTACACCTTC.

This clonotype is medium-sized. The chain links TRBV6-6 to TRBJ2-7, with D unclear. Trimming removed 1 base from V and 7 bases from J, with 14 bases in between. The germline V gene has CDR1 MNHNY and CDR2 SVGAGI (reference sequence). The CDR3 is 14 amino acids. CDR3 amino acids: CASSYLADRGEQYF. The CDR3 DNA reads TGTGCCAGCAGTTACTTGGCGGACCGAGGAGAGCAGTACTTC.

This clonotype occurred many times. With a much larger clone just one base away, this may be a read error. The chain is built from TRBV6-6 and TRBJ1-2; 7 positions agree with TRBD1. Germline trimming cut 4 bases from V and 8 bases from J; bases unmatched to any gene: 10. The CDR3 consists of 14 residues. Per the germline V gene, CDR1 is MNHNY and CDR2 is SVGAGI (reference sequence). Written as DNA, the CDR3 is TGTGCCAGCAGTTCCCCGACAGGGAAGGAGGGCTACACCTTC. It translates to CASSSPTGKEGYTF.

Ten or more counts support this clonotype. V and J are TRBV10-2 and TRBJ2-7; the match to TRBD2 covers 7 bases. The germline V gene encodes CDR1 WSHSY and CDR2 SAAADI. The CDR3 consists of 14 residues. Unmatched junction bases numbered 10, after V lost 5 bases and J lost 6 bases. The CDR3 is CASSPGGRGIEQYF. The CDR3 DNA follows: TGCGCCAGCAGTCCGGGCGGGAGAGGAATCGAGCAGTACTTC.

This clonotype was detected many times. The chain has TRBV7-6 and TRBJ1-1; D perhaps matches TRBD1 (5 bases). Germline lookup yields CDR1 SGHVS and CDR2 FNYEAQ. Trimming removed 0 bases from V and 1 base from J, with 6 bases in between. The CDR3 loop spans 14 amino acids. CDR3 DNA: TGTGCCAGCAGCTTAGCCGGGACGAACACTGAAGCTTTCTTT. Its protein product is CASSLAGTNTEAFF.

V gene TRBV7-2 combines with J gene TRBJ2-1; D call uncertain. The V end lost 0 bases, the J end lost 6 bases, and 3 bases lay between the germline ends. The CDR3 totals 12 residues. Germline loops: CDR1 SGHTA, CDR2 FQGNSA. CDR3 nucleotides: TGTGCCAGCAGCTTAGCTAGCAATGAGCAGTTCTTC. Translating it yields CASSLASNEQFF. Variable domain in full (rest from reference TRBV7-2 and TRBJ2-1): GAGVSQSPSNKVTEKGKDVELRCDPISGHTALYWYRQSLGQGLEFLIYFQGNSAPDKSGLPSDRFSAERTGGSVSTLTIQRTQQEDSAVYLCASSLASNEQFFGPGTRLTVL.

This sequence joins TRBV6-4 and TRBJ2-1, with TRBD2 matching over 12 bases. The germline CDR1 and CDR2 sequences are MRHNA and SNTAGT. V lost 5 bases, J lost 6 bases, and 2 bases stayed unmatched. The CDR3 spans 14 residues. DNA for the CDR3: TGTGCCAGCAGTTCTAGCGGGAGGGCCAATGAGCAGTTCTTC. Amino acids: CASSSSGRANEQFF.